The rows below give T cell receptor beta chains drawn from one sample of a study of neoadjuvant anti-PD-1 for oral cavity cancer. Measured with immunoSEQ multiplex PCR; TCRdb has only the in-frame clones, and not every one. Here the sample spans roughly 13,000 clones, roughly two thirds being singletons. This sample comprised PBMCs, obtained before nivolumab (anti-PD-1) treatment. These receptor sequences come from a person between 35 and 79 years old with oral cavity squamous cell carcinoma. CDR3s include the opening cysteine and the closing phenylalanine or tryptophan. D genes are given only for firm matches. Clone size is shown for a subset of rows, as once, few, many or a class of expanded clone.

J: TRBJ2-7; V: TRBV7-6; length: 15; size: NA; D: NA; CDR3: CASSYNTLSSYEQYF; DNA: TGTGCCAGCAGCTACAACACTCTCTCTTCCTACGAGCAGTACTTC
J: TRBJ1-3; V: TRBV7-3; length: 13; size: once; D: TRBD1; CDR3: CASYRGVGNTIYF; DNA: TGTGCCAGCTACAGGGGGGTTGGAAACACCATATATTTT
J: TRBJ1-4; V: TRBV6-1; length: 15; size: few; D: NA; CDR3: CASSGETGPNEKLFF; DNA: TGTGCCAGCAGTGGAGAGACAGGCCCTAATGAAAAACTGTTTTTT
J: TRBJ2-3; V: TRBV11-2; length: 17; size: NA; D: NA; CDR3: CASSLGAWGAGTDTQYF; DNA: TGTGCCAGCAGCTTAGGGGCTTGGGGGGCGGGCACAGATACGCAGTATTTT
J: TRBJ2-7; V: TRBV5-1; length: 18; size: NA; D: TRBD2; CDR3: CASSLRTSGGLSSYEQYF; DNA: TGCGCCAGCAGCCTAAGGACTAGCGGAGGGCTAAGCTCCTACGAGCAGTACTTC
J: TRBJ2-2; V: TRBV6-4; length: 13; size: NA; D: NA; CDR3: CASRGQFSGELFF; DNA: TGTGCCAGCAGGGGGCAGTTCTCCGGGGAGCTGTTTTTT
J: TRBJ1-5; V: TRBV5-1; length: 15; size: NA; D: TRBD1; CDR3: CASSPTGVLNQPQHF; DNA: TGCGCCAGCAGCCCGACAGGGGTCCTCAATCAGCCCCAGCATTTT
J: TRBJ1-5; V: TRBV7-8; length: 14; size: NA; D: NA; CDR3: CASSPRRGNQPQHF; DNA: TGTGCCAGCAGCCCCCGACGGGGGAATCAGCCCCAGCATTTT
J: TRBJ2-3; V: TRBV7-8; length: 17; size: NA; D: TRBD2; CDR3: CASSPHGGTTRVDTQYF; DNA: TGTGCCAGCAGCCCCCACGGGGGGACTACACGCGTGGATACGCAGTATTTT
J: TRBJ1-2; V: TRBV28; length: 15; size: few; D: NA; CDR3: CATRQENVPVRGYTF; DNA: TGTGCCACCAGACAGGAGAACGTCCCTGTCCGCGGCTACACCTTC
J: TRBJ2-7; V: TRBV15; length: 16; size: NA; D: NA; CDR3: CATREQTTGLRYEQYF; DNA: TGTGCCACCAGAGAACAGACAACGGGGTTACGATACGAGCAGTACTTC
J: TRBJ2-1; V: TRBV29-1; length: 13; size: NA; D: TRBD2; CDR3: CSESGGASNEQFF; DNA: TGCAGCGAGAGCGGGGGGGCGAGTAATGAGCAGTTCTTC
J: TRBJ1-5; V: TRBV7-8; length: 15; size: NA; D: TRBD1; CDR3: CASKAQGYSNQPQHF; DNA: TGTGCCAGCAAAGCACAGGGGTATAGCAATCAGCCCCAGCATTTT
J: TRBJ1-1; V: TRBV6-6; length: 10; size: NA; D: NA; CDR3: CASRGPEAFF; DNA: TGTGCCAGCAGGGGGCCTGAAGCTTTCTTT
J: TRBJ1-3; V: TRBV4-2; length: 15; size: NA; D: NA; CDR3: CASSQDSNRGNTIYF; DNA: TGTGCCAGCAGCCAAGATTCGAACAGGGGAAACACCATATATTTT
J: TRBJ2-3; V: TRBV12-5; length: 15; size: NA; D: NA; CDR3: CASGLGVIPTDTQYF; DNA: TGTGCTAGTGGTTTGGGCGTCATCCCCACAGATACGCAGTATTTT
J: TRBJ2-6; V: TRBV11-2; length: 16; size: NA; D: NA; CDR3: CASSTTVFSGANVLTF; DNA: TGTGCCAGCAGCACGACAGTGTTCTCTGGGGCCAACGTCCTGACTTTC
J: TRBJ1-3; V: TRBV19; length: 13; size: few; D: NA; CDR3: CASSMLPGNTIYF; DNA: TGTGCCAGTAGTATGCTGCCGGGAAACACCATATATTTT
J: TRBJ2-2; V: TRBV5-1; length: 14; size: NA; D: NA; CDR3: CASTRDSNTGELFF; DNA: TGCGCCAGCACCCGGGACTCTAACACCGGGGAGCTGTTTTTT
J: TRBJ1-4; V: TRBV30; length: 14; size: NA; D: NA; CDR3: CAWSAQGRREKLFF; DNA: TGTGCCTGGAGTGCACAGGGCCGGAGGGAAAAACTGTTTTTT
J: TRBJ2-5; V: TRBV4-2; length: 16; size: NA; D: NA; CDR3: CASNSLGAGDQETQYF; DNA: TGTGCCAGCAACTCCCTGGGGGCGGGGGACCAAGAGACCCAGTACTTC
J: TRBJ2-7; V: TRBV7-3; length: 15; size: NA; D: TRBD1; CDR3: CASSPTGVPSYEQYF; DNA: TGTGCCAGCAGCCCGACAGGGGTGCCTTCCTACGAGCAGTACTTC
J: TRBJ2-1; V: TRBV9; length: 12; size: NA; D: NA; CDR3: CASSVGGLEQFF; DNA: TGTGCCAGCAGCGTAGGAGGTCTTGAGCAGTTCTTC
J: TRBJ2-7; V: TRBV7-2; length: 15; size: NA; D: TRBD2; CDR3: CASSLLAGGNYEQYF; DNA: TGTGCCAGCAGCCTTTTAGCGGGAGGGAATTACGAGCAGTACTTC
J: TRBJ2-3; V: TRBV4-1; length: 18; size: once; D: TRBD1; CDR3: CASSQVPYRGPRADTQYF; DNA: TGCGCCAGCAGCCAAGTGCCCTACAGGGGTCCTAGGGCAGATACGCAGTATTTT
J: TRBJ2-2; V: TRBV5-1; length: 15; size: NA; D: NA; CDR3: CASSFEAWGTGELFF; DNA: TGCGCCAGCAGCTTCGAGGCTTGGGGCACCGGGGAGCTGTTTTTT
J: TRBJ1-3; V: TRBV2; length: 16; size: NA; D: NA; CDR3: CASSEGGAISGNTIYF; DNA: TGTGCCAGCAGTGAAGGAGGGGCGATCTCTGGAAACACCATATATTTT
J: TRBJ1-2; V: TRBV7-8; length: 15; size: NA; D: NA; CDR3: CASSRRGDEFYGYTF; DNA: TGTGCCAGCAGCAGAAGAGGGGACGAATTCTATGGCTACACCTTC
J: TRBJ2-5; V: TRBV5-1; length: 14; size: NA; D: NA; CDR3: CASSPRPAQETQYF; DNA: TGCGCCAGCAGCCCCAGACCCGCCCAAGAGACCCAGTACTTC
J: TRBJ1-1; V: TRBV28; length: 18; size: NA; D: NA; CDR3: CASSLNRVKRERNTEAFF; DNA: TGTGCCAGCAGCCTCAACAGGGTTAAGCGTGAACGGAACACTGAAGCTTTCTTT
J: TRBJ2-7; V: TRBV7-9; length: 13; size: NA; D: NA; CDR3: CASSFGANYEQYF; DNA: TGTGCCAGCAGCTTCGGGGCTAACTACGAGCAGTACTTC
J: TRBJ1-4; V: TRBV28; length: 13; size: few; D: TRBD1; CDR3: CASSLSGRQGWYF; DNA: TGTGCCAGCAGTTTATCGGGGCGACAGGGATGGTATTTT
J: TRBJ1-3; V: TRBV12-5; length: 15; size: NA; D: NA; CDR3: CASGSGTGSGNTIYF; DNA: TGTGCTAGTGGTTCCGGGACGGGCTCTGGAAACACCATATATTTT
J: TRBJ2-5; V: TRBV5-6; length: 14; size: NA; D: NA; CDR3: CASSLAGVRETQYF; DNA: TGTGCCAGCAGCTTGGCAGGGGTCCGAGAGACCCAGTACTTC
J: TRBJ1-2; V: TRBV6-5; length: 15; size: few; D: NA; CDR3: CASSYSTRHPRGYTF; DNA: TGTGCCAGCAGTTACTCTACCCGACATCCTCGAGGCTACACCTTC
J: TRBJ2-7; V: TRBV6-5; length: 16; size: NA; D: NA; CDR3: CASSYSGGQSSYEQYF; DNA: TGTGCCAGCAGTTACTCTGGGGGTCAGAGCTCCTACGAGCAGTACTTC
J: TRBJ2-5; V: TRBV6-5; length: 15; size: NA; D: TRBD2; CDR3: CASSPSGGNQETQYF; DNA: TGTGCCAGCAGTCCCAGCGGGGGGAACCAAGAGACCCAGTACTTC
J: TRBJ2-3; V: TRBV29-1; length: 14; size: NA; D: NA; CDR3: CSAATGGTTDTQYF; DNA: TGCAGCGCAGCGACAGGCGGGACCACAGATACGCAGTATTTT
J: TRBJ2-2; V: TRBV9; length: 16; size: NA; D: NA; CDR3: CASSPHPHGNTGELFF; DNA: TGTGCCAGCAGCCCCCACCCCCACGGGAACACCGGGGAGCTGTTTTTT
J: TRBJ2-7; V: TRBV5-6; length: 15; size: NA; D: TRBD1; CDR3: CASSLGTGLTYEQYF; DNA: TGTGCCAGCAGCTTGGGGACAGGACTCACCTACGAGCAGTACTTC
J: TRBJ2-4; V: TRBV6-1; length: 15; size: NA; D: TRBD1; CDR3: CASTRDRDSKNIQYF; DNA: TGTGCCAGCACTCGGGACAGGGACTCCAAAAACATTCAGTACTTC
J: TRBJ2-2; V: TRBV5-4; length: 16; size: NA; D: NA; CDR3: CASSLAVGTSSGELFF; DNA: TGTGCCAGCAGCTTGGCCGTAGGTACTAGCTCCGGGGAGCTGTTTTTT
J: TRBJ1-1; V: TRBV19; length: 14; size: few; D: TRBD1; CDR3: CASSMDRQNTEAFF; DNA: TGTGCCAGTAGTATGGACAGGCAGAACACTGAAGCTTTCTTT
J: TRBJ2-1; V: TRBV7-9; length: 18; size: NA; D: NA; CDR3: CASSLMGRESHSYNEQFF; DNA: TGTGCCAGCAGCTTAATGGGAAGAGAGTCTCACTCCTACAATGAGCAGTTCTTC
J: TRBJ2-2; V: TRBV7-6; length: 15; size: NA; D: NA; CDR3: CASSFFQGNTGELFF; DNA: TGTGCCAGCAGCTTTTTTCAGGGGAACACCGGGGAGCTGTTTTTT
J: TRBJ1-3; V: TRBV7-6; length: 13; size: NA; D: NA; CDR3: CASSGMEGNTIYF; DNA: TGTGCCAGCAGCGGGATGGAGGGAAACACCATATATTTT
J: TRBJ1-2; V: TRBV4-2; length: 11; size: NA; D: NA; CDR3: CASRGTYGYTF; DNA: TGTGCCAGCAGAGGGACATATGGCTACACCTTC
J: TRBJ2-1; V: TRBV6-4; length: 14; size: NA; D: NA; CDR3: CASTDGTVPDEQFF; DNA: TGTGCCAGCACCGACGGGACCGTGCCGGATGAGCAGTTCTTC
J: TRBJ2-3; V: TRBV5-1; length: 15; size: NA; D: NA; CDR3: CASSLFPTSTDTQYF; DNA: TGCGCCAGCAGCTTGTTCCCTACCTCCACAGATACGCAGTATTTT
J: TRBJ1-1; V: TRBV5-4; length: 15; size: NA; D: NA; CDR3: CASSLPPGLNTEAFF; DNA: TGTGCCAGCAGCTTGCCCCCGGGTTTGAACACTGAAGCTTTCTTT
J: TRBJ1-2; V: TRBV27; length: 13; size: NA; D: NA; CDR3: CASRPTGSGGYTF; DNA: TGTGCCAGCAGGCCAACAGGGTCAGGTGGCTACACCTTC
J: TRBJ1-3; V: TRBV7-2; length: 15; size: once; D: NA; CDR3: CASSLEGSSGNTIYF; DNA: TGTGCCAGCAGCTTAGAAGGCAGCTCTGGAAACACCATATATTTT
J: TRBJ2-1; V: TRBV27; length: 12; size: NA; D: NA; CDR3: CASSRGYNEQFF; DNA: TGTGCCAGCAGTCGGGGGTACAATGAGCAGTTCTTC
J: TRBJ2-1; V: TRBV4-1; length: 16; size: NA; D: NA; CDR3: CASSQGRDITYNEQFF; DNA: TGCGCCAGCAGCCAAGGTAGGGACATAACCTACAATGAGCAGTTCTTC
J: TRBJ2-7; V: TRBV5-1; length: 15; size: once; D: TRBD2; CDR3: CASSRTSGVGYEQYF; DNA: TGCGCCAGCAGCAGGACTAGCGGGGTAGGTTACGAGCAGTACTTC
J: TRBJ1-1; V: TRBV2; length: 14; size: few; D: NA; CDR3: CASRPLGEVSEAFF; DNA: TGTGCCAGCCGGCCCCTAGGGGAGGTCTCTGAAGCTTTCTTT
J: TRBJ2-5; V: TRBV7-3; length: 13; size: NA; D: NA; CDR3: CASSSGLLETQYF; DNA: TGTGCCAGCAGCTCCGGTCTACTAGAGACCCAGTACTTC
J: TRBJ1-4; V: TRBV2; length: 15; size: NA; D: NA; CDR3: CASSPLRVEAEKLFF; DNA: TGTGCCAGCAGCCCCCTCAGGGTCGAGGCTGAAAAACTGTTTTTT